These 2 T cell receptor beta chains originate from one sample sequenced in a study of CD4 and CD8 cells across lung adenocarcinoma regions. Using its own MiXCR run on the PCR reads, TCRdb lists one record per CDR3 protein. The table records about 16,000 distinct CDR3 sequences, over 50% of them present only once. The sample taken for sequencing was CD8+ T cells from the center of a lung tumor. These receptors were obtained from a female donor with lung adenocarcinoma. The CD4 and CD8 labels of this study may be unreliable.

CDR3 sequence reads: CASLRGGEQFF. CDR3 nucleotides: TGTGCCAGCCTCCGGGGAGGTGAGCAGTTCTTC. The gene calls are TRBV5-6 and TRBJ2-1; a weak D match, TRBD2 (6 bases). Germline V gene sequence: CDR1 SGHDT, CDR2 YYEEEE. The CDR3 loop spans 11 amino acids. V dropped 7 bases and J dropped 9 bases, with 11 bases sitting between them.

About this clonotype: Germline is not matched at one junction end, which may reflect a read error. This chain joins TRBV6-1 and TRBJ2-4; 7 nucleotides align to TRBD1. CDR1 MNHNS and CDR2 SASEGT come from the germline V gene. The CDR3 contains 16 residues. In DNA, the CDR3 is TGTGCGAGCAGTGTTAGGGGGCTGCGAGCCAAAAACATTCAGTACTTC. As protein: CASSVRGLRAKNIQYF.